This TCR beta chain was observed in a study of shared clonotypes between healthy human individuals. Study conclusions and caveats: Even with large depth, rarefaction showed that sorted-subset sequencing was incomplete.

Donors were healthy HIV-negative adults without recently reported acute infections or vaccinations. CDR1 is MGHRA, CDR2 YSYEKL, per germline. Trimming left V 0 bases short and J 13 bases short, with 15 bases between. The CDR3 sequence is 13 residues long. Clones were read by immunoSEQ multiplex PCR, and TCRdb kept only the in-frame ones, dropping some. The sample lists about 680,000 clones, approximately 74% occurring once. This clone showed up just a few times. Its antigen is still unknown. The chain has TRBV4-1 and TRBJ2-5; D remains ambiguous. Sequencing was carried out using memory CD4+ T cells sorted from blood. This sample's subset: CD45RA-negative fraction. This sequence was found in a woman in her 30s in good health. Here the CDR3 reads CASSQESTTRRYF. CDR3 in DNA: TGCGCCAGCAGCCAAGAGTCGACCACTCGGCGGTACTTC.